These 24 T cell receptor beta chains share one sample of origin, sequenced in a study of T cell responses to AZD1222 COVID-19 vaccine. The data were produced by immunoSEQ multiplex PCR, yet TCRdb's version contains in-frame clones alone and is incomplete. This sample has approximately 50,000 clones; about 85% occur once, and the top ten carry roughly a fifth. Sequencing was performed on peripheral blood, taken on day 0 of MenACWY control vaccination. These TCRs come from an adult in good health.

The chain is built from TRBV21-1 and TRBJ1-6; whether TRBD1, the table's D call, matches the DNA was not checked. TRBV21-1 is recorded as a pseudogene. CDR3 length: 16 residues. CDR3 DNA sequence: TGTGCCATCCACAGGGATCGATTGGGGTATAATTCACCCCTCCACTTT. Amino acid sequence: CAIHRDRLGYNSPLHF.

The chain links TRBV18 to TRBJ1-6; D perhaps matches TRBD1 (6 bases). The V end lost 2 bases, the J end lost 10 bases, and 12 bases lay between the germline ends. This CDR3 spans 14 amino acids. Per germline, CDR1 KGHSH and CDR2 LQKENI. This chain's CDR3 is CASSPGGRGSPLHF. CDR3 coding DNA: TGTGCCAGCTCACCAGGGGGCCGAGGGTCACCCCTCCACTTT.

The rearrangement links TRBV11-3 to TRBJ2-3, with 15 bases that match TRBD2. After removal of 3 bases from V and 1 base from J, the junction contained 5 bases not matched to a gene. The CDR3 spans 18 residues. The germline CDR1 and CDR2 sequences are SGHNT and YENEEA. The CDR3 spells CASSLTGLAGGGTDTQYF. CDR3 coding DNA: TGTGCCAGCAGCTTGACGGGACTAGCGGGAGGAGGCACAGATACGCAGTATTTT.

The genes are TRBV11-2 and TRBJ1-3, with 9 bases lining up with TRBD1. Losses at the gene ends were 5 bases for V and 0 bases for J; bases not matched to a gene: 8. CDR1 SGHAT and CDR2 FQNNGV come from the germline V gene. The CDR3 extends over 17 amino acids. For the CDR3, the DNA is TGTGCCAGCAGCCGACTCGACAGGGGGATCTCTGGAAACACCATATATTTT. This encodes CASSRLDRGISGNTIYF. Full variable domain (rest looked up from reference TRBV11-2 and TRBJ1-3): EAGVAQSPRYKIIEKRQSVAFWCNPISGHATLYWYQQILGQGPKLLIQFQNNGVVDDSQLPKDRFSAERLKGVDSTLKIQPAKLEDSAVYLCASSRLDRGISGNTIYFGEGSWLTVV.

As regards this clone: The junction departs from the called germline gene at one end, perhaps through a read error. The CDR3 DNA reads TGTGCCAGCAGTAACTCCCGGACAGGGGGGCACGAGCAGTACTTC. As protein: CASSNSRTGGHEQYF. This sequence joins TRBV6-2 or TRBV6-3 and TRBJ2-7; 10 bases match TRBD1. Germline-derived CDR1 and CDR2 are MNHEY and SVGEGT. The CDR3 has 15 amino acids.

The gene calls are TRBV27 and TRBJ2-1; no reliable D call. Trimming took off 7 bases at V and 4 bases at J, with 14 bases between the two ends. Germline V lookup: CDR1 MNHEY, CDR2 SMNVEV (reference sequence). This CDR3 has 14 amino acids. CDR3 sequence reads: CASKTGLSYNEQFF. CDR3 DNA: TGTGCCAGCAAAACCGGGCTTTCTTACAATGAGCAGTTCTTC.

This clone has more than one count but fewer than ten. This chain's CDR3 is CASAPWTSGRGRYNEQFF. In nucleotides, the CDR3 is TGTGCCAGCGCGCCATGGACTAGCGGGAGAGGTCGCTACAATGAGCAGTTCTTC. J is TRBJ2-1 and V is TRBV5-5; 13 bases fit TRBD2. J gave up 3 bases and V 7 bases, and 13 bases lay outside the gene matches. This CDR3 is built from 18 residues. Germline CDR1 is SGHKS and CDR2 is YYEKEE (reference sequence). Supplemented by reference TRBV5-5 and TRBJ2-1, the full variable domain reads DAGVTQSPTHLIKTRGQQVTLRCSPISGHKSVSWYQQVLGQGPQFIFQYYEKEERGRGNFPDRFSARQFPNYSSELNVNALLLGDSALYLCASAPWTSGRGRYNEQFFGPGTRLTVL.

The chain employs TRBV6-5 and TRBJ1-3, with D hard to call. Germline CDR1 and CDR2: MNHEY and SVGAGI. Trimming cost V 0 bases and J 7 bases, with 16 bases left between them. The CDR3 consists of 16 residues. CDR3 nucleotides: TGTGCCAGCAGTTACTCAGGAGAATTTGGAGGCAACACCATATATTTT. Its translation: CASSYSGEFGGNTIYF.

This chain joins TRBV28 and TRBJ1-2; a possible D gene is TRBD1 (6 bases). Trimming left V 4 bases short and J 5 bases short, with 17 bases between. The CDR3 is made up of 15 amino acids. The germline gives CDR1 MDHEN, CDR2 SYDVKM. In nucleotides, the CDR3 is TGTGCCAGCAGTTCCTCCCAGACAGGCGGGTATGGCTACACCTTC. It yields the protein CASSSSQTGGYGYTF.

This chain joins TRBV9 and TRBJ2-7; 10 positions agree with TRBD1. This CDR3 has 16 amino acids. The V segment lost 3 bases and the J segment 3 bases; nucleotides outside the gene matches: 9. Germline V gene data show CDR1 as SGDLS and CDR2 as YYNGEE. The CDR3, as DNA: TGTGCCAGCAGCGGGAACCGGGACAGGGGAAACTACGAGCAGTACTTC. Encoded protein: CASSGNRDRGNYEQYF.

The V call is TRBV7-9, the J call TRBJ2-7; a weak D match, TRBD1 (5 bases). This CDR3 comprises 11 residues. Trimming removed 3 bases from V and 5 bases from J, with 5 bases in between. The germline gives CDR1 SEHNR, CDR2 FQNEAQ (reference sequence). Here the CDR3 DNA reads TGTGCCAGCAGCTTGACAGACGAGCAGTACTTC. Its protein is CASSLTDEQYF.

The chain joins TRBV5-5 to TRBJ1-2, with D possibly being TRBD1 (5 bases). Germline loops: CDR1 SGHKS, CDR2 YYEKEE (reference sequence). Trimming took off 4 bases at V and 2 bases at J, with 18 bases between the two ends. The CDR3 is made up of 16 amino acids. CDR3 nucleotides: TGTGCCAGCAGCCCCGAAGCTGACAAGGGGAACTATGGCTACACCTTC. This encodes CASSPEADKGNYGYTF.

The chain employs TRBV5-1 and TRBJ1-2; D perhaps matches TRBD1 (5 bases). The V end lost 1 base, the J end lost 7 bases, and 8 bases lay between the germline ends. CDR1 is SGHRS and CDR2 is YFSETQ in the germline V gene. The CDR3 contains 12 residues. CDR3 nucleotides: TGCGCCAGCAGCTTGATAGGGACTGGCTACACCTTC. Translating gives CASSLIGTGYTF.

The rearrangement uses TRBV5-4 and TRBJ1-2; 7 bases are a match to TRBD1. The trim removed 2 bases at V and 4 bases at J, leaving 5 bases unmatched. CDR3 length: 14 residues. CDR1 is SGHNT and CDR2 is YYREEE in the germline V gene (reference sequence). The CDR3 here is CASSFYRGSYGYTF. The CDR3 DNA reads as TGTGCCAGCAGCTTCTACAGGGGTAGCTATGGCTACACCTTC.

The chain employs TRBV7-2 and TRBJ2-7; D uncertain. V was pared by 2 bases and J by 4 bases, with 9 bases between. The V gene's germline CDR1 is SGHTA and CDR2 FQGNSA. This CDR3 region has 13 residues. The CDR3 sequence is CASSLNGAYEQYF. The CDR3, as DNA: TGTGCCAGCAGCTTAAATGGAGCATACGAGCAGTACTTC.

This rearrangement joins TRBV19 to TRBJ1-2; TRBD1 is a possible D gene (5 bases). The CDR3 consists of 15 residues. Trimming shortened V by 4 bases and J by 2 bases, and 14 bases separated the two germline ends. The germline V gene has CDR1 LNHDA and CDR2 SQIVND (reference sequence). CDR3 sequence reads: CASSTLTAYNYGYTF. The CDR3, as DNA: TGTGCCAGTAGTACCTTGACAGCGTACAACTATGGCTACACCTTC.

The rearrangement uses TRBV24-1 and TRBJ2-7; D might be TRBD1 (6 bases). V shed 4 bases and J shed 2 bases, with 20 bases lying between them. From germline, CDR1 is KGHDR and CDR2 SFDVKD. This CDR3 is built from 17 residues. DNA of the CDR3: TGTGCCACCAGTGACAACACAGGGAAACACGGGGCCTACGAGCAGTACTTC. It specifies CATSDNTGKHGAYEQYF.

This clone appeared a few times. The rearrangement uses TRBV19 and TRBJ1-2, with D tentatively TRBD1 (6 bases). This CDR3 is 12 amino acids long. V was pared by 7 bases and J by 2 bases, with 8 bases between. Germline CDR1 reads LNHDA; CDR2 reads SQIVND (reference sequence). CDR3 nucleotides: TGTGCCAGTACTGACAGGAACTATGGCTACACCTTC. It yields the protein CASTDRNYGYTF.

The chain recombines TRBV3-1 (or the pseudogene TRBV3-2) with TRBJ2-3; D possibly corresponds to TRBD2 (6 bases). Germline CDR1 reads LGHDT; CDR2 reads YNNKEL (reference sequence). This CDR3 comprises 13 residues. V lost 4 bases and J lost 8, with 13 bases in between. CDR3 region: CASSRFGGATQYF. CDR3 coding DNA: TGTGCCAGCAGCCGCTTTGGAGGGGCTACGCAGTATTTT.

This chain joins TRBV28 and TRBJ2-4; the D is unclear. Germline assignment: CDR1 MDHEN and CDR2 SYDVKM. The V gene lost 2 bases and the J gene lost 0 bases, with 14 bases spanning the gap. This CDR3 region has 17 residues. In DNA form, the CDR3 reads TGTGCCAGCAGTTTACTTGGGCAGGCCCTAGCCAAAAACATTCAGTACTTC. This encodes CASSLLGQALAKNIQYF.

The chain links TRBV30 to TRBJ2-3; 11 bases match TRBD2. The CDR3 sequence is 14 residues long. Germline trimming cut 3 bases from V and 2 bases from J; bases unmatched to any gene: 1. Germline V gene sequence: CDR1 GTSNPN, CDR2 SVGIG (reference sequence). CDR3 amino acids: CAWRGLADTDTQYF. CDR3 in DNA: TGTGCCTGGAGGGGACTAGCGGACACAGATACGCAGTATTTT.

CDR3 coding DNA: TGTGCCAGCAGCTTCCTGGCAGGCACTGAAGCTTTCTTT. Its protein product is CASSFLAGTEAFF. V usage is TRBV7-9 and J usage is TRBJ1-1; D is unresolved. The V and J ends lost 3 bases and 4 bases respectively, with 9 bases between them. The CDR3 extends over 13 amino acids. Germline V gives CDR1 SEHNR, CDR2 FQNEAQ (reference sequence).

This chain joins TRBV28 and TRBJ1-2; D gene ambiguous. V was shortened by 3 bases and J by 9 bases, with 11 bases between the two germline ends. CDR1 MDHEN and CDR2 SYDVKM come from the germline V gene. The CDR3 runs to 12 residues. The CDR3 nucleotides read TGTGCCAGCAGTTTGGGAGTTGGGCGCTACACCTTC. Encoded protein: CASSLGVGRYTF.

This chain links TRBV7-2 with TRBJ2-7; D gene unclear. The germline V and J ends were trimmed by 1 base and 5 bases, with 15 bases remaining between them. The CDR3 extends over 15 amino acids. CDR1 is SGHTA, CDR2 FQGNSA, per germline. Written as DNA, the CDR3 is TGTGCCAGCAGCTTAGATAGGGCTAATGGGAACGAGCAGTACTTC. Protein product: CASSLDRANGNEQYF.